The source of this T cell receptor beta chain is a study of CD8 T cells in ankylosing spondylitis. Construction of TCR beta libraries was performed using quantitative 5'-RACE with molecular barcodes. TCRdb fed the 5' RACE reads into MiXCR, producing one record per CDR3 protein. The table shows over 700,000 distinct CDR3 sequences, with around 20% occurring only once. Study findings and constraints: In ankylosing spondylitis blood, a motif of roughly eight highly homologous TCR beta variants appeared characteristic. Disease-linked clones were reportedly significantly enriched in matched ankylosing spondylitis synovial fluid.

With respect to this clonotype: Its antigen is not known.

Germline values: CDR1 SEHNR, CDR2 FQNEAQ (reference sequence). J lost 0 bases, V lost 7 bases, and 9 bases had no gene match. The CDR3 is 16 amino acids. The source is a male donor with ankylosing spondylitis. The J gene is TRBJ2-3, the V gene TRBV7-9; 8 nucleotides agree with TRBD2. Sequenced material: blood, either unsorted or a sorted T cell fraction (not recorded which). The CDR3 is CASTLISGGSTDTQYF. In DNA, the CDR3 is TGTGCCAGCACCCTTATATCGGGGGGGAGCACAGATACGCAGTATTTT.